These 15 T cell receptor beta chains share one sample of origin, sequenced in a study of sequential checkpoint blockade in melanoma. Sequenced by immunoSEQ multiplex PCR; TCRdb stores in-frame clones only, minus some. The profile shows more than 2,500 clones, around 20% of them singletons. The treatment denotes: randomized to nivolumab then ipilimumab (arm A) or the reverse (arm B). The sequences come from tumor tissue (inferred from file names), collected from a patient given nivolumab and ipilimumab in sequence. These receptors were obtained from a human patient with melanoma. Some clones in this sample may be carry-over from other donors' samples.

V is TRBV6-8 and J is TRBJ2-3; 8 nucleotides agree with TRBD1. The trim removed 4 bases at V and 7 bases at J, leaving 7 bases unmatched. CDR1 and CDR2 (germline): MNHGY, SAAAGT. There are 14 residues in the CDR3. The CDR3: CASSWRQGPNTQYF. CDR3 DNA: TGTGCCAGCAGTTGGCGACAGGGGCCCAATACGCAGTATTTT.

This clone has a count of ten or more. This rearrangement joins TRBV11-3 to TRBJ2-7; 7 bases are a match to TRBD2. The CDR3 is 15 amino acids. J gave up 6 bases and V 5 bases, and 13 bases lay outside the gene matches. Germline V gene data show CDR1 as SGHNT and CDR2 as YENEEA. The chain's CDR3 is CASSQIAGSAGEQYF. CDR3 sequence (DNA): TGTGCCAGCAGCCAGATAGCGGGCTCGGCGGGCGAGCAGTACTTC.

This clone appeared a few times. The rearrangement links TRBV9 to TRBJ1-1; D gene unclear. Between the trimmed V and J ends, which lost 2 bases and 3 bases, there was a span of 14 bases. Germline-derived CDR1 and CDR2 are SGDLS and YYNGEE. The CDR3 covers 15 residues. Here the CDR3 reads CASSVSWATDTEAFF. In DNA, the CDR3 is TGTGCCAGCAGCGTTTCTTGGGCAACAGACACTGAAGCTTTCTTT.

The rearrangement links TRBV10-2 to TRBJ1-5; maybe TRBD1 (6 bases). This CDR3 has 19 amino acids. Trimming stripped 2 bases from V and 5 bases from J, with 25 bases between. From germline, CDR1 is WSHSY and CDR2 SAAADI. In DNA form, the CDR3 reads TGCGCCAGCAGTGAGCCCCTACATAAGTCCTTGTGGGGGCATCAGCCCCAGCATTTT. Encoded protein: CASSEPLHKSLWGHQPQHF.

This clone is medium-sized in the sample. This chain uses TRBV6-8 with TRBJ2-5, with 7 nucleotides matching TRBD1. Per the germline V gene, CDR1 is MNHGY and CDR2 is SAAAGT. Losses at the gene ends were 0 bases for V and 2 bases for J; bases not matched to a gene: 3. The CDR3 covers 15 residues. CDR3 in DNA: TGTGCCAGCAGTTACTCGATGGACAGGCAAGAGACCCAGTACTTC. The encoded protein is CASSYSMDRQETQYF.

This clone was counted only a few times. The chain uses TRBV11-3 and TRBJ2-7, with 9 bases lining up with TRBD1. The CDR3 consists of 16 residues. Trimming took 4 bases from V and 5 from J; bases not matched to a gene: 12. Germline CDR1 and CDR2: SGHNT and YENEEA. Here the CDR3 reads CASSSRTGTGNDEQYF. The CDR3 DNA reads TGTGCCAGCAGCTCTCGGACCGGGACAGGGAACGACGAGCAGTACTTC.

The chain employs TRBV11-3 and TRBJ2-3; D might be TRBD1 (5 bases). There are 15 residues in the CDR3. Germline V gives CDR1 SGHNT, CDR2 YENEEA. V was clipped by 5 bases and J by 0 bases, with 12 bases between them. The CDR3: CASSPKGLSTDTQYF. The CDR3 DNA sequence: TGTGCCAGCAGCCCTAAGGGGTTGAGCACAGATACGCAGTATTTT.

This chain joins TRBV6-4 and TRBJ2-3; D is perhaps TRBD2 (5 bases). This CDR3 contains 11 residues. Trimming stripped 8 bases from V and 4 bases from J, with 7 bases between. CDR1 is MRHNA, CDR2 SNTAGT, per germline. CDR3 sequence: CASLRADTQYF. As DNA, the CDR3 is TGTGCCAGCCTGCGGGCAGATACGCAGTATTTT.

This clone was found a few times. The chain joins TRBV19 to TRBJ2-1; D unresolved. V was trimmed by 7 bases and J by 4 bases, leaving 11 bases between them. From germline, CDR1 is LNHDA and CDR2 SQIVND (reference sequence). The CDR3 is made up of 13 amino acids. CDR3 sequence (DNA): TGTGCCAGTAACTGGGGTGCTTACAATGAGCAGTTCTTC. This sequence encodes CASNWGAYNEQFF.

This clone has just a few counts. V gene TRBV7-7 combines with J gene TRBJ2-5; 10 bases are a match to TRBD2. The germline V gene has CDR1 SSHAT and CDR2 FNYEAQ (reference sequence). Losses at the gene ends were 1 base for V and 1 base for J; bases not matched to a gene: 6. The CDR3 has 17 residues. CDR3 in amino acids: CASSLVGASGGQETQYF. In DNA, the CDR3 is TGTGCCAGCAGCTTAGTGGGGGCTAGCGGGGGCCAAGAGACCCAGTACTTC.

This clone is labeled large. This chain joins TRBV6-8 and TRBJ1-1; the D is unclear. The CDR3 sequence is 14 residues long. Germline CDR1 is MNHGY and CDR2 is SAAAGT. Between the trimmed V and J ends, which lost 2 bases and 3 bases, there was a span of 10 bases. The DNA for the CDR3 is TGTGCCAGCAGTTACGTTCTGGGTTACACTGAAGCTTTCTTT. As protein: CASSYVLGYTEAFF.

This clone turned up a few times. The J gene is TRBJ1-2, the V gene TRBV4-1; D not certain. The CDR3 is 16 amino acids. Trimming stripped 0 bases from V and 7 bases from J, with 18 bases between. CDR1 and CDR2 from the germline V gene are MGHRA and YSYEKL. The CDR3 reads CASSQDSGVSAVGYTF. CDR3 in DNA: TGCGCCAGCAGCCAAGATTCGGGAGTCAGTGCAGTTGGCTACACCTTC.

This chain links TRBV9 with TRBJ2-1; TRBD2 agrees at 10 bases. Germline lookup yields CDR1 SGDLS and CDR2 YYNGEE. The V gene end was trimmed by 5 bases and the J gene end by 2 bases; junction bases not matched to a gene: 10. This CDR3 contains 17 residues. CDR3 coding DNA: TGTGCCAGCAGTTTGGAACTAGCGGGGCCCCCCTACAATGAGCAGTTCTTC. Its translation: CASSLELAGPPYNEQFF.

The chain joins TRBV9 to TRBJ2-7; D not resolved. Trimming stripped 5 bases from V and 2 bases from J, with 11 bases between. The CDR3 has 13 residues. Germline CDR1 is SGDLS and CDR2 is YYNGEE. Here the CDR3 reads CASSEPYAYEQYF. The CDR3 nucleotides are TGTGCCAGCAGTGAACCGTACGCCTACGAGCAGTACTTC.

This clone was recorded a few times. The V and J genes are TRBV25-1 and TRBJ1-2; D call uncertain. The V gene's germline CDR1 is MGHDK and CDR2 SYGVNS. Trimming left V 3 bases short and J 3 bases short, with 11 bases between. The length of the CDR3 is 14 residues. As DNA, the CDR3 is TGTGCCAGCAGTGAGGAGGGTTGGGACTATGGCTACACCTTC. Translation: CASSEEGWDYGYTF.